This entry lists 20 T cell receptor beta chains sequenced from one sample in a study of blood T cell repertoires in COVID-19 (dated by TCRdb to about 2020). The library was generated by the immunoSEQ multiplex PCR assay. As stored in TCRdb, this immuneACCESS dataset retains in-frame rearrangements with V and J assigned. A fraction of the clones does not appear; measured against another copy, unresolved V genes explain less than half of the discrepancy, and the remainder lacks a known reason. For this sample there are just under 55,000 clones; about nine tenths appear just once. In total, the top ten clones hold just under 8.5% of the sample. Sequencing input: peripheral blood. The receptors were sampled from a woman in her thirties or forties with active COVID-19.

This chain uses TRBV5-4 with TRBJ1-2, with 7 nucleotides matching TRBD1. Germline CDR1 SGHNT, CDR2 YYREEE (reference sequence). The CDR3 runs 12 residues. J gave up 6 bases and V 5 bases, and 4 bases lay outside the gene matches. CDR3 sequence: CASRGQADGYTF. The CDR3 DNA is TGTGCCAGCAGAGGACAGGCTGATGGCTACACCTTC.

The chain has TRBV20-1 and TRBJ2-5; TRBD1 aligns across 8 bases. This CDR3 spans 17 amino acids. Per germline, CDR1 DFQATT and CDR2 SNEGSKA (reference sequence). Germline trimming cut 3 bases from V and 2 bases from J; bases unmatched to any gene: 14. The CDR3 DNA reads as TGCAGTGCTAGTTTGTCAGGGGGGACAGGACAACAAGAGACCCAGTACTTC. This encodes CSASLSGGTGQQETQYF.

The rearrangement joins TRBV6-2 or TRBV6-3 to TRBJ1-5; possible D gene TRBD1, 6 bases. CDR3 length equals 19 residues. Germline CDR1 reads MNHEY; CDR2 reads SVGEGT. V was clipped by 0 bases and J by 3 bases, with 21 bases between them. CDR3 in DNA: TGTGCCAGCAGTTACTCGCTGGGGGCACCAGCAGGGGACAATCAGCCCCAGCATTTT. Amino acids: CASSYSLGAPAGDNQPQHF.

The V and J genes are TRBV5-4 and TRBJ1-2, with D maybe TRBD1 (6 bases). This CDR3 has 13 amino acids. V was shortened by 1 base and J by 7 bases, with 11 bases between the two germline ends. CDR1 and CDR2 from the germline V gene are SGHNT and YYREEE (reference sequence). The CDR3, as DNA: TGTGCCAGCAGCTTGCCGGGGGGCGTTGGCTACACCTTC. This sequence encodes CASSLPGGVGYTF. The complete variable domain, with remaining parts taken from reference TRBV5-4 and TRBJ1-2, reads ETGVTQSPTHLIKTRGQQVTLRCSSQSGHNTVSWYQQALGQGPQFIFQYYREEENGRGNFPPRFSGLQFPNYSSELNVNALELDDSALYLCASSLPGGVGYTFGSGTRLTVV.

Here the CDR3 reads CASSPGQKLGKPQHF. The CDR3 region has the DNA TGTGCCAGCAGCCCGGGACAGAAATTGGGAAAGCCCCAGCATTTT. V gene TRBV7-6 combines with J gene TRBJ1-5; 7 bases are a match to TRBD1. Per germline, CDR1 SGHVS and CDR2 FNYEAQ. Germline trimming cut 5 bases from V and 8 bases from J; bases unmatched to any gene: 12. The CDR3 covers 15 residues.

The chain employs TRBV9 and TRBJ2-2; no reliable D call. V was clipped by 3 bases and J by 0 bases, with 6 bases between them. The germline V gene has CDR1 SGDLS and CDR2 YYNGEE. The CDR3 spans 14 residues. The CDR3 protein is CASSERPNTGELFF. CDR3 nucleotide sequence: TGTGCCAGCAGCGAGCGACCGAACACCGGGGAGCTGTTTTTT.

This clone turned up a few times. V and J are TRBV6-5 and TRBJ2-7; 11 bases are a match to TRBD2. The V and J ends lost 5 bases and 3 bases, in that order; junction bases with no gene match: 3. This CDR3 region has 14 residues. CDR1 is MNHEY and CDR2 is SVGAGI in the germline V gene. CDR3 sequence reads: CASSSSGGVYEQYF. In nucleotides, the CDR3 is TGTGCCAGCAGTAGTAGCGGGGGGGTCTACGAGCAGTACTTC.

The chain couples TRBV3-1 (or the pseudogene TRBV3-2) to TRBJ1-3, with TRBD1 as a possible D gene (5 bases). The CDR3 contains 16 residues. V lost 6 bases to trimming and J lost 0 bases, with 15 bases between them. The germline CDR1 and CDR2 sequences are LGHDT and YNNKEL (reference sequence). The CDR3 sequence is CASRASGTLSGNTIYF. Here the CDR3 DNA reads TGTGCCAGCAGAGCTTCCGGGACTCTCTCTGGAAACACCATATATTTT.

The chain couples TRBV4-2 to TRBJ1-2, with D perhaps matching TRBD1 (6 bases). Germline assignment: CDR1 LGHNA and CDR2 YNFKEQ. This CDR3 contains 16 residues. V was cut by 0 bases and J by 4 bases, with 15 bases left in between. The CDR3 here is CASSQEGGSSSYGYTF. The CDR3 DNA follows: TGTGCCAGCAGCCAAGAAGGGGGTTCTTCCAGCTATGGCTACACCTTC.

J is TRBJ2-3 and V is TRBV28, with D uncertain. The V end lost 6 bases, the J end lost 2 bases, and 6 bases lay between the germline ends. This CDR3 has 12 amino acids. Germline CDR1 and CDR2: MDHEN and SYDVKM. The CDR3 region is CASSSVTDTQYF. For the CDR3, the DNA is TGTGCCAGCAGCTCGGTCACAGATACGCAGTATTTT.

The CDR3 reads CASSTRTSGEFYEQYF. CDR3 sequence (DNA): TGTGCCAGCAGCACAAGGACTAGCGGGGAGTTCTACGAGCAGTACTTC. This chain uses TRBV7-9 with TRBJ2-7, with TRBD2 matching over 12 bases. Per germline, CDR1 SEHNR and CDR2 FQNEAQ (reference sequence). Trimming cost V 5 bases and J 3 bases; bases outside gene matches: 8. The length of the CDR3 is 16 residues.

This chain connects TRBV5-6 to TRBJ2-7; 10 bases line up with TRBD1. The J segment lost 4 bases and the V segment lost 4 bases, leaving 5 bases of the junction unmatched. This CDR3 spans 14 amino acids. The germline gives CDR1 SGHDT, CDR2 YYEEEE. DNA of the CDR3: TGTGCCAGCAGCGGGACAGGGGCGGGGTACGAGCAGTACTTC. Encoded protein: CASSGTGAGYEQYF.

The rearrangement joins TRBV15 to TRBJ2-3; 8 bases map to TRBD1. Germline V gene data show CDR1 as LNHNV and CDR2 as YYDKDF (reference sequence). CDR3 size: 17 residues. The V segment lost 0 bases and the J segment 2 bases; nucleotides outside the gene matches: 7. CDR3 DNA: TGTGCCACCAGCAGAGATCCTGGACAGGGACACACAGATACGCAGTATTTT. This translates into CATSRDPGQGHTDTQYF. The full variable domain, in which reference TRBV15 and TRBJ2-3 provide the parts outside the CDR3, is DAMVIQNPRYQVTQFGKPVTLSCSQTLNHNVMYWYQQKSSQAPKLLFHYYDKDFNNEADTPDNFQSRRPNTSFCFLDIRSPGLGDTAMYLCATSRDPGQGHTDTQYFGPGTRLTVL.

The chain uses TRBV12-3 or TRBV12-4 and TRBJ2-2, with D possibly matching TRBD2 (6 bases). The CDR3 runs to 11 residues. V lost 6 bases to trimming and J lost 15 bases, with 14 bases between them. Written as DNA, the CDR3 is TGTGCCAGCAGCCCGGGAGAGAAGATGTTTTTT. Residues: CASSPGEKMFF.

The genes are TRBV6-5 and TRBJ2-1, with TRBD1 matching over 7 bases. The CDR3 has 13 amino acids. J lost 6 bases, V lost 6 bases, and 5 bases had no gene match. Germline values: CDR1 MNHEY, CDR2 SVGAGI. As DNA, the CDR3 is TGTGCCAGCAGGACCACAGGGGTCAATGAGCAGTTCTTC. Translating gives CASRTTGVNEQFF.

The gene calls are TRBV7-2 and TRBJ2-1, with TRBD1 matching over 9 bases. CDR1 and CDR2 from the germline V gene are SGHTA and FQGNSA. The CDR3 length is 18 residues. V was clipped by 6 bases and J by 2 bases; unmatched bases: 14. CDR3 sequence (DNA): TGTGCCAGCAGGCGAGGGGGAGAGGGACAGGGCACCTACAATGAGCAGTTCTTC. As protein: CASRRGGEGQGTYNEQFF.

This chain links TRBV6-5 with TRBJ1-2; perhaps TRBD1 as D (6 bases). The CDR3 spans 15 residues. V dropped 0 bases and J dropped 5 bases, with 13 bases sitting between them. Germline loops: CDR1 MNHEY, CDR2 SVGAGI. The CDR3 DNA follows: TGTGCCAGCAGTTACTCGAGACAGGCAAATTATGGCTACACCTTC. Its translation: CASSYSRQANYGYTF.

V and J are TRBV2 and TRBJ2-1; a weak D match, TRBD2 (7 bases). The CDR3 spans 15 residues. V dropped 1 base and J dropped 3 bases, with 10 bases sitting between them. The germline V gene encodes CDR1 SNHLY and CDR2 FYNNEI. In DNA form, the CDR3 reads TGTGCCAGCAGTGAAGGCGGGGGCCACTACAATGAGCAGTTCTTC. This codes for CASSEGGGHYNEQFF.

V is TRBV6-4 and J is TRBJ1-4; D unclear. Per the germline V gene, CDR1 is MRHNA and CDR2 is SNTAGT. Trimming stripped 2 bases from V and 10 bases from J, with 8 bases between. CDR3 length: 12 amino acids. The CDR3 loop is CASSDGRRKLFF. The CDR3 DNA sequence: TGTGCCAGCAGTGACGGCCGGAGAAAACTGTTTTTT.

V usage is TRBV10-3 and J usage is TRBJ2-3; 8 bases line up with TRBD2. The germline V gene encodes CDR1 ENHRY and CDR2 SYGVKD. The CDR3 length is 15 residues. Losses at the gene ends were 3 bases for V and 2 bases for J; bases not matched to a gene: 4. CDR3 sequence: CAISEERGPTDTQYF. DNA of the CDR3: TGTGCCATCAGTGAAGAGCGGGGGCCCACAGATACGCAGTATTTT.